This TCR beta chain was sequenced during a study of shared clonotypes between healthy human individuals. This CDR3 region has 16 residues. Trimming took off 0 bases at V and 1 base at J, with 10 bases between the two ends. CDR1 is SGHRS, CDR2 YFSETQ, per germline. Terminally differentiated effector memory CD45RA+ cells were left out of the naive CD8 fraction, which was CD45RO-negative and positively selected for CCR7. Findings and caveats of the study: Only blood underwent sampling, and tissue repertoires likely differ.

In the case of this clone: Antigen: not known.

The table came from immunoSEQ multiplex PCR; TCRdb's copy has only in-frame clones and leaves some out. The sample shows some 2.1 million clones, about 93% of them seen only once. This clonotype originated in a man aged 18 to 35 in good health. Some clones in this sample may be carry-over from other donors' samples. The specimen sequenced was naive CD8+ T cells from PBMCs. The chain links TRBV5-1 to TRBJ2-2; D remains unclear. The CDR3: CASSLVGPLNTGELFF. The CDR3 region has the DNA TGCGCCAGCAGCTTGGTCGGACCCCTGAACACCGGGGAGCTGTTTTTT.